This T cell receptor (beta chain) was documented in a study of T-cell reconstitution after alpha-beta-depleted transplantation in children. Overall study results and limits: T cells produced anew were the main source of T-cell counts and diversity one year after transplant. About two months after transplant, alpha-beta T cells reportedly came from several hundred expanded graft clones. From surviving recipient T cells and thymic progenitors came the high day-60 TCRbeta diversity observed in some patients.

Preparing the TCRbeta library involved the use of unique molecular identifiers. TCRdb independently ran MiXCR on the PCR reads; one entry per CDR3 protein. The table has some 600,000 distinct CDR3 sequences, over 10% seen once. About this clonotype: As yet, its antigen is unknown.

CDR1 and CDR2 (germline): MNHEY, SVGAGI. This CDR3 has 11 amino acids. Trimming took off 7 bases at V and 3 bases at J, with 7 bases between the two ends. This sample comprised PBMCs, mostly from graft donor cells, obtained 360 days after TCRalphabeta/CD19-depleted stem cell transplant. This chain connects TRBV6-5 to TRBJ2-7; no definite D call. The TCR originated in a male patient younger than 18 who had a stem cell transplant for acute myeloid leukemia, so the T cells may come from the graft donor. Written as DNA, the CDR3 is TGTGCCAGCAAGACTTACTACGAGCAGTACTTC. Translated, it gives CASKTYYEQYF.